Included here is one TCR beta chain sequence, with context. The data belong to a study of shared clonotypes between healthy human individuals. The CDR3 extends over 14 amino acids. Germline V gene data show CDR1 as MDHEN and CDR2 as SYDVKM. V was trimmed by 6 bases and J by 4 bases, leaving 15 bases between them. Authors' processing steps: Junction-only immunoSEQ data arrived without quality scores, meaning filtering differed. The data were produced by immunoSEQ multiplex PCR, yet TCRdb's version contains in-frame clones alone and is incomplete. The DNA was the basis for D and trimming; V, J and clone size are from that table. The table has roughly 490,000 clones, approximately 79% seen once.

This receptor was obtained from a woman aged 40 to 50 in good health. Some clones in this sample may be carry-over from other donors' samples. The chain uses TRBV28 and TRBJ1-2; D perhaps matches TRBD1 (6 bases). Input material: PBMCs. The CDR3 reads CASRYQGTGYGYTF. CDR3 sequence (DNA): TGTGCCAGCAGATATCAGGGGACTGGCTATGGCTACACCTTC.